This T cell receptor (beta chain) comes out of a study of CD8+ T cells in alopecia areata. This CDR3 has 14 residues. The junction had 9 bases not matched to a gene; V was cut back by 6 bases and J by 7 bases. Germline CDR1 MNHEY, CDR2 SVGAGI. Isolated RNA was reverse transcribed into cDNA used as the sequencing template. Here immunoSEQ multiplex PCR was the method, and the copy in TCRdb shows in-frame clones only, minus some. This repertoire shows hundreds of thousands of clones, roughly two thirds found once; its top ten account for about 1.3%. The specimen comprised CD4+ T cells sorted from blood, sampled at week 0. This clonotype originated in a human donor with alopecia areata. The chain couples TRBV6-5 to TRBJ1-5; 7 bases are shared with TRBD1. The CDR3, as DNA: TGTGCCAGCAGCCGCGACAGGGTAGACCAGCCCCAGCATTTT. Protein product: CASSRDRVDQPQHF.